This T cell receptor beta chain was recorded in a study of CD8 T cells in ankylosing spondylitis. The CDR3 consists of 12 residues. Per germline, CDR1 MNHEY and CDR2 SMNVEV (reference sequence). Trimming at V came to 8 bases and at J to 7 bases, leaving 5 bases not matched to a gene. Scientists made TCR beta libraries using quantitative 5'-RACE with molecular barcodes. TCRdb re-derived calls from the 5' RACE reads in MiXCR, one entry per CDR3 protein. The sample carries 110,000 to 150,000 distinct CDR3 sequences, 7% to 9% recorded once. Study conclusions and caveats: A subset of motif variants has previously been described in the synovial fluid and blood of reactive arthritis. What appeared characteristic of ankylosing spondylitis blood was a TCR beta motif of eight highly homologous variants.

This clonotype was picked up many times. The target antigen is unknown. The rearrangement uses TRBV27 and TRBJ2-1; 7 bases map to TRBD1. The sequence was obtained from a male donor with ankylosing spondylitis. Sequencing input: synovial fluid, either unsorted or a sorted T cell fraction (not recorded which). CDR3 sequence reads: CASQTGWNEQFF. The CDR3 DNA sequence: TGTGCCAGCCAGACAGGGTGGAATGAGCAGTTCTTC.